The source of this T cell receptor beta chain is a study of CD4 T cells in relation to SARS-CoV-2 and coronaviruses. Study-wide background: Patient ages ranged from roughly 20 to 80, median 38.

With regard to this clone: Its target is unknown.

Germline CDR1 reads LNHNV; CDR2 reads YYDKDF (reference sequence). V shed 0 bases and J 4 bases; nucleotides not matched to a gene: 6. This CDR3 contains 16 residues. This table comes from immunoSEQ multiplex PCR, and its TCRdb copy is limited to in-frame clones, with some not included. The table has about 35,000 clones, 77% seen once; the top ten hold roughly 21%. For approximately 10 days, about 9.9 x 10^4 sorted CD4+ cells grew with T cell-depleted PBMCs and CEF. The specimen sequenced was memory CD4+ T cells from PBMCs, cultured in vitro. The chain has TRBV15 and TRBJ2-3; the match to TRBD2 covers 8 bases. This sequence originates from an adult with COVID-19. The CDR3 region is CATSRDPGLAPDTQYF. CDR3 bases: TGTGCCACCAGCAGAGACCCCGGACTAGCCCCAGATACGCAGTATTTT.